The source of this TCR beta chain is a study of metastatic and nonmetastatic thyroid tumors. Study-level information: Across peripheral blood and tumor or nodule tissue samples taken from malignant and benign thyroid patients, the repertoires were compared with one another. The study, taken as a whole, reports: Compared with benign nodules, malignant thyroid tumors were reported to have significantly higher TCR beta diversity in both blood and tumor.

Of note for this clone: Its specificity is not known. One end of the junction does not line up with germline, which may come from a read error.

As handled by the study authors: A distant-metastasis classifier for papillary thyroid cancer was built using CDR3 differences across clinicopathological groups. TCRdb reprocessed the PCR reads via MiXCR. The V and J calls were determined by TCRdb, not by the authors. This table has some 14,000 clones, 25% appearing once. Germline V gene lookup returns CDR1 DFQATT and CDR2 SNEGSKA (reference sequence). This CDR3 spans 14 amino acids. Every patient was untreated before thyroid surgery. The genes are TRBV20-1 and TRBJ2-7; 7 nucleotides match TRBD2. Sequencing was carried out using tumor tissue. The source is a female donor with papillary thyroid cancer or a benign thyroid nodule (not recorded which). Some clones in this sample may be carry-over from other donors' samples. CDR3 DNA sequence: TGCAGTTCTAGAGTTGGTGGGAGGGCGGGCGAGCAGTACTTC. Amino acid sequence: CSSRVGGRAGEQYF.